This entry is about one T cell receptor (beta chain). Its antigen remains undetermined. Base-call qualities are not available, and no considerably larger clone is one nucleotide away. This entry comes from a study of Ad26.COV2.S vaccination and SARS-CoV-2 variants (dated by TCRdb to about 2021). Turning to the overall study: Donors in the vaccine arm were drawn from COV1001, a phase I-IIa trial of Ad26.COV2.S in healthy adults that was multicentre, randomized, double-blind and placebo-controlled. Dosing of Ad26.COV2.S was intramuscular, at either 5x10^10 or 1x10^11 viral particles, delivered as one shot or as two shots spaced 56 days apart. TCRbeta repertoire sequencing was used to assess the specificity and breadth of SARS-CoV-2-reactive T cell receptors after Ad26.COV2.S vaccination. The TCR-sequenced set comprised approximately 32 samples: around 20 Ad26.COV2.S vaccine recipients, 5 placebo recipients and 8 SARS-CoV-2 convalescent individuals. Participants in the trial were split at random into five groups of five each, receiving low-dose or high-dose Ad26.COV2.S once or twice, or else placebo on both occasions. Investigators remained blinded to trial group allocation during experiments and outcome assessment.

The immunoSEQ Assay was used to sequence TCRbeta CDR3 regions. After extraction, genomic DNA underwent amplification by bias-controlled multiplex PCR, followed by high-throughput sequencing. As for how the authors treated the data: To quantify the absolute abundance of every unique TCRbeta CDR3 region, sequences were collapsed and filtered. Usable DNA was measured by amplifying reference genes present in all nucleated cells, and TCRbeta template counts were normalized to that usable DNA to estimate T cell fraction. Repertoire TCRs were annotated as SARS-CoV-2-specific when V gene, CDR3 amino acid sequence and J gene were exactly matched to a known reactive TCR set. The reference SARS-CoV-2 TCR set was derived from MIRA and filtered for enrichment in COVID-19-positive ImmuneCODE repertoires, a step that removed public or cross-reactive TCRs. Based on the MIRA antigens, annotated TCRs were further analysed at the level of specific ORF or position within ORF. Breadth was defined as the number of annotated unique rearrangements divided by the total number of unique productive rearrangements, and depth was defined as the summed frequency of the annotated unique rearrangements. Two-sided Wilcoxon rank-sum tests were applied when comparing TCR breadth between groups. TCRdb took over this immuneACCESS table, retaining in-frame rearrangements with V and J assigned. Such tables are incomplete; in checked studies, under half of the missing clones stem from an unresolved V gene, and the remainder is unexplained. That table gives V, J and clone size, and the DNA gave D and trimming. This sample has a few hundred thousand clones in its table, and around nine tenths of those were observed once. Of the sample, 3.6% is held by the ten largest clones.

Taken with the paper, the label for treatment or condition translates to: 15 to 20 received Ad26.COV2.S at low or high dose, single or two shots; roughly five received placebo; per-sample allocation not given. Repertoires of vaccine and placebo recipients were sequenced from samples taken on day 63 after the first injection. Between 29 July and 7 August 2020, Cohort 1b enrolled 25 adults aged 18-55 years at one site in Boston, USA. As a vaccine, Ad26.COV2.S was a replication-incompetent adenovirus type 26 vector that expressed a prefusion-stabilized SARS-CoV-2 spike protein derived from the original Wuhan strain. Per the germline V gene (reference sequence), SEHNR is the CDR1 and FQNEAQ is the CDR2. The CDR3, from cysteine to phenylalanine, totals 13 residues. CDR3 DNA is the only sequence kept; it has 39 bases, read in frame from the first base. V trim: 6 bases; J trim: 7 bases; unmatched bases: 5.

Findings and caveats that apply to the study as a whole: It was noted by the authors that total T cell responses may have been underestimated by the TCR breadth and depth analyses. Spike-specific TCR breadth was higher in Ad26.COV2.S recipients than in placebo recipients (P = 0.0014). After vaccination, substantial breadth of spike-specific CD8+ and CD4+ T cell responses was reported. Vaccine and placebo recipients had similar non-spike TCR breadth, a finding consistent with the vaccine containing only spike. The study was not powered to compare responses between vaccine doses or regimens.

The receptor was derived from a person aged 18-65 years who received the Ad26.COV2.S COVID-19 vaccine or a placebo. Sequencing was performed on peripheral blood, taken in a trial of Ad26.COV2.S vaccine versus placebo. The rearranged segments are TRBV7-9 and TRBJ2-2, with 7 junctional bases fitting TRBD2. The DNA is TGTGCCAGCAGATCTAGCGGAGACGGGGAGCTGTTTTTT. This gives the protein CASRSSGDGELFF.